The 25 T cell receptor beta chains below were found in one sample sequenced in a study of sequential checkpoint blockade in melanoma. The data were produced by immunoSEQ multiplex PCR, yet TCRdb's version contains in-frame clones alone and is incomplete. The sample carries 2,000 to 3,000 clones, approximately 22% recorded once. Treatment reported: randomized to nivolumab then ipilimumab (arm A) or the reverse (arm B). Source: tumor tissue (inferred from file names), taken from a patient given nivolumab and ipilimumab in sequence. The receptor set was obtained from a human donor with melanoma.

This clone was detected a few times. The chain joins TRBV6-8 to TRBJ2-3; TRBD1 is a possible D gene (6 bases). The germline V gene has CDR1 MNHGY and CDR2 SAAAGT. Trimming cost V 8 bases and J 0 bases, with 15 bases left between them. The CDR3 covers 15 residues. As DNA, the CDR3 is TGTGCCAGCCTGAAAGGGACAACTAGCACAGATACGCAGTATTTT. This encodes CASLKGTTSTDTQYF.

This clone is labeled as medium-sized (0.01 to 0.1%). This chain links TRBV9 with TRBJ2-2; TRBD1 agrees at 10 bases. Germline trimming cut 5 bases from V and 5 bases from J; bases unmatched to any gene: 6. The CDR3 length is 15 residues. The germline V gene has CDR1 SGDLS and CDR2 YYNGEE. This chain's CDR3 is CASRRQGARTGELFF. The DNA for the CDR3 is TGTGCCAGCAGACGACAGGGGGCAAGGACCGGGGAGCTGTTTTTT.

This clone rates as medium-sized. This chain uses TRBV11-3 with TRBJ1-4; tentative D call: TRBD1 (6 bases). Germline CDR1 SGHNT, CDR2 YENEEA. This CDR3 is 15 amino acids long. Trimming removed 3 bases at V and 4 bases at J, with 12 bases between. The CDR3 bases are TGTGCCAGCAGCTTGGTCGGACAGCTTAATGAAAAACTGTTTTTT. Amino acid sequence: CASSLVGQLNEKLFF.

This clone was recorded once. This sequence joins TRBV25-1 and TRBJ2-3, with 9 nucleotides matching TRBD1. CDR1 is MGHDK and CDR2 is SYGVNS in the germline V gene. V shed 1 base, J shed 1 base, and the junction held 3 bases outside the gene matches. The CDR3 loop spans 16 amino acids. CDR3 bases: TGTGCCAGCAGTGAATCAAGGACAGGGGGCACAGATACGCAGTATTTT. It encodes CASSESRTGGTDTQYF.

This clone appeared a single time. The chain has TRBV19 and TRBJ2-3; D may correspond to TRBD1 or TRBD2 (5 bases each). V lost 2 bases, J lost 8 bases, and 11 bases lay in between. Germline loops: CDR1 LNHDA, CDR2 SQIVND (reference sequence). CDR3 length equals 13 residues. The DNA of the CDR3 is TGTGCCAGTAGTATACCCGGGGCGGGTACGCAGTATTTT. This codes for CASSIPGAGTQYF.

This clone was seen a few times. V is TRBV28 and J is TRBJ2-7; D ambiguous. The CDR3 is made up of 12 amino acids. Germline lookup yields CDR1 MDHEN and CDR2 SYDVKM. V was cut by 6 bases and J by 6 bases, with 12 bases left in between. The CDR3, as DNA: TGTGCCAGCAGCCGCAGAGCCCTCGAGCAGTACTTC. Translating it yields CASSRRALEQYF.

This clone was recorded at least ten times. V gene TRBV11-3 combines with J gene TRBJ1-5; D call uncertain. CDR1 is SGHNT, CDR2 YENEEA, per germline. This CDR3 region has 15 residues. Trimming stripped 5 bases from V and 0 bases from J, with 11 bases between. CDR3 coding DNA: TGTGCCAGCAGCCCTGTTGGCACTAGCAATCAGCCCCAGCATTTT. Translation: CASSPVGTSNQPQHF.

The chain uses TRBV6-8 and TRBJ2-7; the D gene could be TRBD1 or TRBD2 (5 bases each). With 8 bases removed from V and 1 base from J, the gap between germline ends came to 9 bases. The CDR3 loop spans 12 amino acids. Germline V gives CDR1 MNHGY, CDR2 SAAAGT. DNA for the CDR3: TGTGCCAGCCGGGACCCTTCCTACGAGCAGTACTTC. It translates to CASRDPSYEQYF.

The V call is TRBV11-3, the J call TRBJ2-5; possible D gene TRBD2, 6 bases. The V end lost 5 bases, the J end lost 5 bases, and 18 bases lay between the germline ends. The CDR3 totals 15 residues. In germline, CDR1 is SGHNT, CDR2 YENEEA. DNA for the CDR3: TGTGCCAGCAGCCCTGGGGCGCAGGCGGGGGAGACCCAGTACTTC. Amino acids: CASSPGAQAGETQYF.

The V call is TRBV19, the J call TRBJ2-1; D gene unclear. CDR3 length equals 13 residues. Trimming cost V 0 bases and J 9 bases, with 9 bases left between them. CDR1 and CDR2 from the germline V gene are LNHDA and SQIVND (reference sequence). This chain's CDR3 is CASSIDRWGEQFF. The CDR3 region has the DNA TGTGCCAGTAGTATAGACCGATGGGGTGAGCAGTTCTTC.

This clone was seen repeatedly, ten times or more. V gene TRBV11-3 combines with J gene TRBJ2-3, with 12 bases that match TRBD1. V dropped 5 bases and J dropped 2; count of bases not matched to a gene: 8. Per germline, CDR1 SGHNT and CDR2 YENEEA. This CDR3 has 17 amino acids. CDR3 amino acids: CASSRGQGAWDTDTQYF. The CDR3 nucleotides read TGTGCCAGCAGCCGGGGACAGGGGGCTTGGGACACAGATACGCAGTATTTT.

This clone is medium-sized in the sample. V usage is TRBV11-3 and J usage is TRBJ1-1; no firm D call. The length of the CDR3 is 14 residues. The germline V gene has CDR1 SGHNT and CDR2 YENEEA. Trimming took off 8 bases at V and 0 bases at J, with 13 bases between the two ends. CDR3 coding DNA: TGTGCCAGCGCGAGAGAACTTATGAACACTGAAGCTTTCTTT. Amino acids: CASARELMNTEAFF. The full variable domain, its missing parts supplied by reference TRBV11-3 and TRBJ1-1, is EAGVVQSPRYKIIEKKQPVAFWCNPISGHNTLYWYLQNLGQGPELLIRYENEEAVDDSQLPKDRFSAERLKGVDSTLKIQPAELGDSAVYLCASARELMNTEAFFGQGTRLTVV.

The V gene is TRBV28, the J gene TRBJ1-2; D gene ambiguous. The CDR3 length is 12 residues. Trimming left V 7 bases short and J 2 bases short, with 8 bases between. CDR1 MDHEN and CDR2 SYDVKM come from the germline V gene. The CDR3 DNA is TGTGCCAGCAATACTATCAACTATGGCTACACCTTC. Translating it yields CASNTINYGYTF.

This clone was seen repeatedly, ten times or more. Here the CDR3 reads CASSLGGLAGGYGVSEQYF. CDR3 DNA sequence: TGTGCCAGCAGCTTGGGGGGACTAGCGGGAGGTTATGGGGTCAGCGAGCAGTACTTC. The rearrangement uses TRBV11-3 and TRBJ2-7, with 15 nucleotides matching TRBD2. In germline, CDR1 is SGHNT, CDR2 YENEEA. J gave up 6 bases and V 3 bases, and 15 bases lay outside the gene matches. The CDR3 has 19 amino acids.

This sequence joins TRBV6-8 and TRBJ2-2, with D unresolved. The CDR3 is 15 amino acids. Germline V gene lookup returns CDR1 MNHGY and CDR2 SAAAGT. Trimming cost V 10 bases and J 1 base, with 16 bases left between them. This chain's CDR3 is CATLGSPRNTGELFF. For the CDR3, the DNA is TGTGCCACCTTGGGCTCCCCCAGGAACACCGGGGAGCTGTTTTTT.

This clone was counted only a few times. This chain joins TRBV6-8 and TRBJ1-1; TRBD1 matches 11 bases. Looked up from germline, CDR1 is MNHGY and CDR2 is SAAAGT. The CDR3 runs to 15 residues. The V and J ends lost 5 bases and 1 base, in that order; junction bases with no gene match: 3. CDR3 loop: CASSRDRGTNTEAFF. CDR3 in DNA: TGTGCCAGCAGTCGGGACAGGGGGACGAACACTGAAGCTTTCTTT.

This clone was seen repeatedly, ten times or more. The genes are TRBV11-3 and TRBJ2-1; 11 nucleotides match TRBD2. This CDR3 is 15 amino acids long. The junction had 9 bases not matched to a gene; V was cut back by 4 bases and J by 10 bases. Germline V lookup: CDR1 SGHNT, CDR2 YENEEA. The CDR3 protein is CASSSATSGVAEQFF. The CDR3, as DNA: TGTGCCAGCAGCTCCGCGACTAGCGGGGTGGCAGAGCAGTTCTTC.

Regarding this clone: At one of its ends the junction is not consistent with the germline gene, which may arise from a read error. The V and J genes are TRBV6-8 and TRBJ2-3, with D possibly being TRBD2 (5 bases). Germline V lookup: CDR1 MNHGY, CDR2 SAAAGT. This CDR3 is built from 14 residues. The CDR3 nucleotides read TGTGCCAGCAGTGACTCAGCGGGCACAGATACGCAGTATTTT. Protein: CASSDSAGTDTQYF.

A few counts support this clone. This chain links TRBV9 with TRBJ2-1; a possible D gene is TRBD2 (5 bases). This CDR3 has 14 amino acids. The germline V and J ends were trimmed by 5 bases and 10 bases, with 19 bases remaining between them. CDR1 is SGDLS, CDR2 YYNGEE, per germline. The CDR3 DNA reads TGTGCCAGCAGTGCGGGCGCCATGAAAAACGAGCAGTTCTTC. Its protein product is CASSAGAMKNEQFF.

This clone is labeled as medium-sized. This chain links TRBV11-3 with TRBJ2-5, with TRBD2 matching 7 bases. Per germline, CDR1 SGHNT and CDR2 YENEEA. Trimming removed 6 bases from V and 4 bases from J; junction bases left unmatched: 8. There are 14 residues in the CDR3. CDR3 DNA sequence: TGTGCCAGCAGAAGTTCGGGGGGAGTAGAGACCCAGTACTTC. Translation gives CASRSSGGVETQYF.

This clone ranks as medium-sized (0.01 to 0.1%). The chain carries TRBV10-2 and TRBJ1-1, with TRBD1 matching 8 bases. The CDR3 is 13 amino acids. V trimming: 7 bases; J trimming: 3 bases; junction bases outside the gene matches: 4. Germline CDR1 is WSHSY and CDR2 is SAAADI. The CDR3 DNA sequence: TGCGCCAGCAATCCGACAGGGGACACTGAAGCTTTCTTT. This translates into CASNPTGDTEAFF.

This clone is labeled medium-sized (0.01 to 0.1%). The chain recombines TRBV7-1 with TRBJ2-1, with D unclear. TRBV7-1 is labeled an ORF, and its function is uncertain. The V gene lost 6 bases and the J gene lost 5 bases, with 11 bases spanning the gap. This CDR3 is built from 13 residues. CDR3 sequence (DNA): TGTGCCAGCAGGTATGGACCGGACAATGAGCAGTTCTTC. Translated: CASRYGPDNEQFF.

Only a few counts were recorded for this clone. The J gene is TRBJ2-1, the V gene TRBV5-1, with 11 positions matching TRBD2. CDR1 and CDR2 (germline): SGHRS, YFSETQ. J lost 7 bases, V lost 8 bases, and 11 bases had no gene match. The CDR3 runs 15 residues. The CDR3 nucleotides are TGCGCCAGTCGGACTAGCGGGCCGGGGGTGAATGAGCAGTTCTTC. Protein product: CASRTSGPGVNEQFF.

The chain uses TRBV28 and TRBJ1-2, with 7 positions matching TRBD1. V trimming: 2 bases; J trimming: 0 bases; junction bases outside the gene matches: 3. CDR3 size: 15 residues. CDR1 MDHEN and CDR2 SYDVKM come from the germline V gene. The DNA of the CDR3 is TGTGCCAGCAGTTTAATACAGGGGCCTAACTATGGCTACACCTTC. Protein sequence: CASSLIQGPNYGYTF.

Here the CDR3 DNA reads TGTGCCAGTAGTATGGGACAGGGTACCACTGGATCGTACTTC. Its translation is CASSMGQGTTGSYF. J is TRBJ2-7 and V is TRBV19; 9 bases line up with TRBD1. J lost 12 bases, V lost 3 bases, and 12 bases had no gene match. The CDR3 is 14 amino acids. CDR1 is LNHDA and CDR2 is SQIVND in the germline V gene (reference sequence).